These 22 T cell receptor beta chains were sequenced from one sample in a study of beta chain features in type 1 diabetes. As every portion of the isolated RNA was reverse transcribed, the sequencing read expressed TCRB transcripts. Generated by immunoSEQ multiplex PCR, the TCRdb table keeps only in-frame clones and is missing some. The repertoire holds about 140,000 clones, with roughly 10% as singletons. Material for sequencing was central memory CD4+ T cells from blood. The receptors were gathered from a middle-aged woman in good health.

The chain uses TRBV28 and TRBJ2-7; 9 nucleotides agree with TRBD2. Per germline, CDR1 MDHEN and CDR2 SYDVKM. There are 15 residues in the CDR3. With 5 bases clipped from V and 2 bases from J, the junction kept 7 bases outside the gene matches. The CDR3 is CASSPHSGGTYEQYF. DNA of the CDR3: TGTGCCAGCAGTCCCCATAGCGGGGGTACCTACGAGCAGTACTTC.

This clone was recorded a few times. The CDR3 DNA follows: TGTGCCAGCAGCTCAGCGAATGGACAGATCTACGAGCAGTACTTC. Encoded protein: CASSSANGQIYEQYF. This chain joins TRBV7-2 and TRBJ2-7; D perhaps matches TRBD1 (6 bases). Trimming took 4 bases from V and 3 from J, leaving 16 bases between them. CDR3 length: 15 amino acids. Germline V gene data show CDR1 as SGHTA and CDR2 as FQGNSA. Full variable domain (missing parts from reference TRBV7-2 and TRBJ2-7): GAGVSQSPSNKVTEKGKDVELRCDPISGHTALYWYRQSLGQGLEFLIYFQGNSAPDKSGLPSDRFSAERTGGSVSTLTIQRTQQEDSAVYLCASSSANGQIYEQYFGPGTRLTVT.

The chain carries TRBV11-2 and TRBJ1-2; weak D call: TRBD1 (5 bases). CDR1 and CDR2 from the germline V gene are SGHAT and FQNNGV. This CDR3 spans 15 amino acids. The ends were cut back, 5 bases at V and 7 bases at J, with 20 bases in the middle. The CDR3 nucleotides read TGTGCCAGCAGCCCTGGGGTTGGGGGGAGGGCTGGCTACACCTTC. Translation gives CASSPGVGGRAGYTF.

The CDR3 region is CASSLDRGRSGYTF. The CDR3 DNA sequence: TGTGCCAGCAGCTTGGACAGGGGGCGAAGTGGCTACACCTTC. This chain connects TRBV7-2 to TRBJ1-2, with TRBD1 identical over 11 bases. V lost 3 bases and J lost 7; bases outside the gene matches: 4. The CDR3 is 14 amino acids. The V gene's germline CDR1 is SGHTA and CDR2 FQGNSA.

A few counts support this clone. The chain has TRBV6-1 and TRBJ2-5; D is unclear. CDR3 length: 13 amino acids. V gave up 10 bases and J gave up 2 bases, with 14 bases separating them. CDR1 MNHNS and CDR2 SASEGT come from the germline V gene. The CDR3 coding sequence is TGTGCCATCGCGGTGCCAGCTCAAGAGACCCAGTACTTC. It translates to CAIAVPAQETQYF.

This clone was picked up a small number of times. CDR3 sequence (DNA): TGTGCCAGCAGCTCTAGCGGGGGCGAGGGTGAGCAGTTCTTC. It translates to CASSSSGGEGEQFF. The chain employs TRBV9 and TRBJ2-1, with 10 bases lining up with TRBD2. Per germline, CDR1 SGDLS and CDR2 YYNGEE. This CDR3 comprises 14 residues. The junction had 7 bases not matched to a gene; V was cut back by 4 bases and J by 9 bases.

The chain recombines TRBV30 with TRBJ2-1; the D gene is possibly TRBD2 (6 bases). Germline CDR1 is GTSNPN and CDR2 is SVGIG (reference sequence). The CDR3 consists of 15 residues. Trimming took 3 bases from V and 7 from J, leaving 19 bases between them. In DNA form, the CDR3 reads TGTGCCTGGAGCTGGTGCGGGGCAAGGGTTAATGAGCAGTTCTTC. As protein: CAWSWCGARVNEQFF.

This sequence joins TRBV2 and TRBJ1-5; 9 positions agree with TRBD1. The CDR3 has 15 residues. Germline loops: CDR1 SNHLY, CDR2 FYNNEI. J gave up 3 bases and V 4 bases, and 4 bases lay outside the gene matches. The CDR3 protein is CASSGTGGLNQPQHF. Here the CDR3 DNA reads TGTGCCAGCAGTGGAACAGGGGGCCTCAATCAGCCCCAGCATTTT.

This clone showed up just a few times. The chain recombines TRBV6-1 with TRBJ2-3; 11 positions agree with TRBD1. V lost 11 bases, J lost 2 bases, and 9 bases stayed unmatched. The CDR3 has 15 amino acids. CDR1 is MNHNS and CDR2 is SASEGT in the germline V gene. The CDR3 loop is CAGQGTGGITDTQYF. In DNA form, the CDR3 reads TGTGCCGGACAAGGGACAGGGGGAATCACAGATACGCAGTATTTT.

The V and J genes are TRBV11-2 and TRBJ2-3; D is uncertain. The CDR3 sequence is 14 residues long. The ends were cut back, 2 bases at V and 0 bases at J, with 6 bases in the middle. Per germline, CDR1 SGHAT and CDR2 FQNNGV. This chain's CDR3 is CASSLPTSTDTQYF. CDR3 in DNA: TGTGCCAGCAGCTTACCAACTAGCACAGATACGCAGTATTTT.

This CDR3 reads CASNFNGQPSTDTQYF. The CDR3 DNA reads as TGTGCCAGTAATTTCAACGGACAGCCGAGCACAGATACGCAGTATTTT. The chain has TRBV19 and TRBJ2-3; D is possibly TRBD1 (6 bases). The V gene lost 7 bases and the J gene lost 0 bases, with 17 bases spanning the gap. Germline loops: CDR1 LNHDA, CDR2 SQIVND (reference sequence). The CDR3 sequence is 16 residues long.

The genes are TRBV18 and TRBJ1-6, with unresolved D. CDR3 size: 13 residues. Germline V gene lookup returns CDR1 KGHSH and CDR2 LQKENI. V lost 3 bases, J lost 7 bases, and 7 bases lay in between. CDR3 nucleotides: TGTGCCAGCTCACCGTTGGAGAATTCACCCCTCCACTTT. It codes for CASSPLENSPLHF. The full variable domain, completed using reference TRBV18 and TRBJ1-6, is NAGVMQNPRHLVRRRGQEARLRCSPMKGHSHVYWYRQLPEEGLKFMVYLQKENIIDESGMPKERFSAEFPKEGPSILRIQQVVRGDSAAYFCASSPLENSPLHFGNGTRLTVT.

This clone has a handful of counts. CDR3 nucleotide sequence: TGTGCCAGCAGCCCTACCTGGACTAGCGGGGCGAACACCGGGGAGCTGTTTTTT. This codes for CASSPTWTSGANTGELFF. V usage is TRBV13 and J usage is TRBJ2-2, with TRBD2 identical over 12 bases. V was pared by 5 bases and J by 0 bases, with 7 bases of the junction left unmatched. CDR3 size: 18 residues. Germline CDR1 reads PRHDT; CDR2 reads FYEKMQ (reference sequence).

The chain links TRBV19 to TRBJ2-7; D might be TRBD1 (6 bases). CDR3 length: 14 residues. V shed 10 bases and J shed 0 bases, with 16 bases lying between them. Germline assignment: CDR1 LNHDA and CDR2 SQIVND (reference sequence). CDR3 DNA sequence: TGTGCCACTAGGACAGCCTTTAGCTCCTACGAGCAGTACTTC. Amino acids: CATRTAFSSYEQYF.

This clone was detected only a few times. This chain joins TRBV7-9 and TRBJ2-3; 9 bases line up with TRBD1. The length of the CDR3 is 15 residues. Germline CDR1 and CDR2: SEHNR and FQNEAQ (reference sequence). V lost 8 bases and J lost 2; bases outside the gene matches: 8. CDR3 in DNA: TGTGCCAGCCGGGACAGGGCTGTTTTCACAGATACGCAGTATTTT. Residues: CASRDRAVFTDTQYF.

DNA for the CDR3: TGCAGCGAGAACAGGGGTTGGTACACTGAAGCTTTCTTT. It encodes CSENRGWYTEAFF. V usage is TRBV29-1 and J usage is TRBJ1-1, with 7 bases aligning to TRBD1. Germline V gene sequence: CDR1 SQVTM, CDR2 ANQGSEA. The CDR3 covers 13 residues. With 7 bases clipped from V and 3 bases from J, the junction kept 8 bases outside the gene matches.

The chain carries TRBV19 and TRBJ2-7, with TRBD1 as a possible D gene (7 bases). Germline V gene data show CDR1 as LNHDA and CDR2 as SQIVND (reference sequence). V lost 7 bases, J lost 3 bases, and 19 bases lay in between. The CDR3 spans 15 residues. CDR3 in DNA: TGTGCCAGTACCAGGGGGGCAGGGGGAATCTACGAGCAGTACTTC. Its translation is CASTRGAGGIYEQYF.

The chain is built from TRBV5-1 and TRBJ2-7; 7 nucleotides line up with TRBD2. Germline V gives CDR1 SGHRS, CDR2 YFSETQ. CDR3 length equals 14 residues. After removal of 4 bases from V and 0 bases from J, the junction contained 4 bases not matched to a gene. CDR3 nucleotides: TGCGCCAGCAGCGACGGGGGGTACTCCTACGAGCAGTACTTC. Protein sequence: CASSDGGYSYEQYF.

This clone occurred a few times. The genes are TRBV6-5 and TRBJ2-6, with D possibly being TRBD2 (5 bases). Germline V gives CDR1 MNHEY, CDR2 SVGAGI. The CDR3 loop spans 15 amino acids. Trimming pared 5 bases from V and 0 bases from J, leaving 8 bases between. In DNA form, the CDR3 reads TGTGCCAGCAGTCTGGACTTCTCTGGGGCCAACGTCCTGACTTTC. Translated, it gives CASSLDFSGANVLTF.

This clone has more than one count but fewer than ten. The chain links TRBV29-1 to TRBJ1-2, with 7 bases lining up with TRBD1. The CDR3 extends over 13 amino acids. The germline gives CDR1 SQVTM, CDR2 ANQGSEA. V shed 3 bases and J 7 bases; nucleotides not matched to a gene: 8. In DNA, the CDR3 is TGCAGCGTTGATTCCCCAGGGGGGTTTGGCTACACCTTC. Its protein product is CSVDSPGGFGYTF.

The sample holds a few counts of this clone. The rearrangement joins TRBV15 to TRBJ1-5, with D possibly being TRBD1 (6 bases). There are 14 residues in the CDR3. Trimming took 8 bases from V and 9 from J, leaving 20 bases between them. CDR1 is LNHNV, CDR2 YYDKDF, per germline (reference sequence). As DNA, the CDR3 is TGTGCCACCCGCCCAGGGGACACTGGTCCGCCCCAGCATTTT. The encoded protein is CATRPGDTGPPQHF.

The rearrangement uses TRBV9 and TRBJ2-1, with 13 positions matching TRBD2. Germline-derived CDR1 and CDR2 are SGDLS and YYNGEE. The CDR3 has 16 residues. The V gene end was trimmed by 4 bases and the J gene end by 7 bases; junction bases not matched to a gene: 8. CDR3 DNA: TGTGCCAGCAGCCCTAGGACTAGCGGGGGAGGTAATGAGCAGTTCTTC. Translating gives CASSPRTSGGGNEQFF.